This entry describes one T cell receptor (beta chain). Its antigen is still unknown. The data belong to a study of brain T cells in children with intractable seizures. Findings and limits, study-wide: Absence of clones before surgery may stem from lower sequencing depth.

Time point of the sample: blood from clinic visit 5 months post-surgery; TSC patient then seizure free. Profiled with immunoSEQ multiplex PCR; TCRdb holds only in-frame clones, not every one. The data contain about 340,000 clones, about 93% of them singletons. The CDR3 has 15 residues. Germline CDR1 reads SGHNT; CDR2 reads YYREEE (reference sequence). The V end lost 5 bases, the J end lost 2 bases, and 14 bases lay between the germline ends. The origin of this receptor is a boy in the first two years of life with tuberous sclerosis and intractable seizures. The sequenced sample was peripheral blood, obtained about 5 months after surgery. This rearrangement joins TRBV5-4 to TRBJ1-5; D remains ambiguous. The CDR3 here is CASSLGGEGNQPQHF. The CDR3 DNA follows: TGTGCCAGCAGTCTGGGAGGAGAGGGCAATCAGCCCCAGCATTTT.